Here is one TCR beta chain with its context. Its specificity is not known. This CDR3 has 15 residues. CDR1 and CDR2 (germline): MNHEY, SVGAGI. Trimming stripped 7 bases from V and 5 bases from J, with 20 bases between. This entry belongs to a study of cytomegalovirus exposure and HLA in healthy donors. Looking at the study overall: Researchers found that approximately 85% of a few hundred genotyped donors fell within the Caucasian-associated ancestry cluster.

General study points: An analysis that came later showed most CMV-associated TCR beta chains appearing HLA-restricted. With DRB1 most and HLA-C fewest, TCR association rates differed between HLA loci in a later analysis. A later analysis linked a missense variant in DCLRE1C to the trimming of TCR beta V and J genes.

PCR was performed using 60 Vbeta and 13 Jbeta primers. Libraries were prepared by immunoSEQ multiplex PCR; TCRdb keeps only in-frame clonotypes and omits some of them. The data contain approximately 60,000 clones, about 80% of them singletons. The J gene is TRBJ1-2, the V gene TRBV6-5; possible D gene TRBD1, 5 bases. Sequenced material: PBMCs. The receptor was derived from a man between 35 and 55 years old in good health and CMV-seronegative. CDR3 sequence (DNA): TGTGCCAGCACCCGGGGGGGAAGAATCCCTTATGGCTACACCTTC. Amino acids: CASTRGGRIPYGYTF.